This T cell receptor (beta chain) was found in a study of beta chain features in type 1 diabetes (dated by TCRdb to 2016 to 2019). General notes on the study: Mean age, gender distribution, total cell number and subset yield were not different between patients and healthy donors. Regulatory and stem cell-like memory subsets were isolated from only 8 patients and about eight healthy donors, whereas naive and central memory subsets came from all 30 or so donors. In the study, recently diagnosed type 1 diabetes patients and matched healthy donors were compared on the TCRB repertoires of their sorted circulating CD4+ T cell subsets. A total of roughly 100 million sorted cells were examined across all samples, and RNA yield correlated strongly with the number of cells per subset.

A note on this clone: Its antigen is not yet known. Within one base of it there is no much larger clone, and no base qualities were kept.

Each donor gave one peripheral blood draw, averaging roughly 120 mL, which was collected into heparinised tubes. Naive, central memory, regulatory and stem cell-like memory CD4+ T cells were sorted on a BD FACSAria II using a panel including CD45RO, CCR7, CD25, CD127, CD95 and CD27. All sorted populations exceeded 98% purity. PBMCs were isolated right away by Lymphoprep density gradient centrifugation and were stained directly, without culture. So that batch effects would be minimized, each experiment stained and sorted samples in pairs, pairing one healthy donor with one patient. The study at large found these results: Because cDNA was sequenced instead of genomic DNA, highly expressing activated cells could be over-represented, though the groups showed no difference in activation or CD3 levels. Naive, central memory and regulatory TCRB repertoires appeared to be more alike among patients than among healthy donors. Only small numbers of individuals were included in the HLA sub-analyses, which left unresolved whether HLA type had any influence on TCRB rearrangement. At VDJ recombination sites, type 1 diabetes patients had fewer insertions and more deleted nucleotides, which implies abnormalities in thymic rearrangement. Type 1 diabetes patients showed a moderate but significant shortening of TCRB CDR3 length in all four CD4+ subsets. Shorter templates might be favored by PCR, yet because patient and control samples were amplified and corrected together, any such skew would affect both groups equally.

The entire isolated RNA was reverse transcribed using the High Capacity cDNA Reverse Transcription Kit, and thus expressed TCRB transcripts were sequenced. Naive, central memory and regulatory T cell samples underwent deep immunoSEQ sequencing, averaging roughly 3.4 million total reads per sample. After sorted cells were lysed in RLT buffer, RNA was extracted with DNase-treated RNeasy Micro or Mini kits, with the choice depending on cell number. Each cell subset was processed separately to prevent cross-contamination, with patient and healthy donor samples processed together. Using the immunoSEQ multiplex PCR, TCRB sequences were amplified from cDNA into 87-bp fragments spanning the CDR3 region. The amplicons were sequenced using the Illumina HiSeq platform. The paper's data handling went like this. Synthetic template baselines were used to correct PCR bias computationally, reads within Hamming distance 2 were collapsed together, and singletons that could not be merged were discarded. By aligning reads against IMGT, V, D and J genes, CDR3 length, and insertions or deletions at six rearrangement sites were assigned. Clonotype counts were normalized to sorted cell number within each subset before computing true diversity and Gini coefficients with the tcR R package. The overlap coefficient, calculated on TCRB nucleotide sequences, was used to quantify repertoire sharing. TCRdb's version of the immuneACCESS table is confined to in-frame rearrangements and falls short of the full clone set. An unresolved V gene accounts for under half of the shortfall where checked; the remainder is of unknown origin. Clone size and V and J calls were adopted from that table, with D and trimming inferred from the DNA. The sample yields 100,000 to 150,000 clones; approximately 10% were counted once. Under 0.9% of the sample is taken by the ten largest.

Taken from cysteine to phenylalanine, the CDR3 has 14 residues. CDR3 DNA is the only sequence kept; it has 42 bases, read in frame from the first base. V lost 7 bases and J lost 1 base, and the count of bases not matched to a germline gene is 4. As encoded in the germline V gene, CDR1 is KGHSH while CDR2 is LQKENI. The TCR sequence derives from a man aged 25-40 years with type 1 diabetes. The chain was built from TRBV18 and TRBJ2-5, with TRBD1 matching 9 junction bases. The sequenced sample was central memory CD4+ T cells from blood. The CDR3 reads as follows: CASLPTGGQETQYF. The DNA sequence is given as TGTGCCAGCTTACCGACAGGGGGCCAAGAGACCCAGTACTTC. Beyond the CDR3, the reference TRBV18 and TRBJ2-5 genes provide the residues; the full variable domain reads: NAGVMQNPRHLVRRRGQEARLRCSPMKGHSHVYWYRQLPEEGLKFMVYLQKENIIDESGMPKERFSAEFPKEGPSILRIQQVVRGDSAAYFCASLPTGGQETQYFGPGTRLLVL.